This T cell receptor (beta chain) is drawn from a study of regulatory T cells in long-lasting Graves disease. Arm-PCR of CDR3 regions and iRepertoire HTBI primers were used to build TCR beta libraries. TCRdb called the multiplex PCR reads again in MiXCR, with one record for every CDR3 protein. The repertoire holds 250,000 to 300,000 distinct CDR3 sequences, approximately 20% seen once, with 11% to 15% in the top ten. This clonotype occurred many times. Its specificity is not known. The V end was cut by 3 bases, the J end by 6 bases, with 15 bases between. There are 14 residues in the CDR3. CDR1 and CDR2 (germline): LGHNA, YNFKEQ. Time point given: newly diagnosed GD, antithyroid drugs for less than 3 months. Making the TCR library involved RNA that had been extracted from PBMCs. General study findings and limits: Under persistent disease, TRBV28, TRBJ1-2 and TRBJ2-5 were used preferentially.

These same records also appear under a second study, on T cells in Graves' hyperthyroidism and ophthalmopathy.

This sequence originates from a woman in her 30s with Graves disease. The chain couples TRBV4-2 to TRBJ2-7; D gene ambiguous. The source was peripheral blood mononuclear cells (PBMCs), collected at new diagnosis, from a patient treated with antithyroid drugs. CDR3: CASSHPGSPPEQYF. The DNA for the CDR3 is TGTGCCAGCAGCCATCCTGGATCGCCTCCCGAGCAGTACTTC.